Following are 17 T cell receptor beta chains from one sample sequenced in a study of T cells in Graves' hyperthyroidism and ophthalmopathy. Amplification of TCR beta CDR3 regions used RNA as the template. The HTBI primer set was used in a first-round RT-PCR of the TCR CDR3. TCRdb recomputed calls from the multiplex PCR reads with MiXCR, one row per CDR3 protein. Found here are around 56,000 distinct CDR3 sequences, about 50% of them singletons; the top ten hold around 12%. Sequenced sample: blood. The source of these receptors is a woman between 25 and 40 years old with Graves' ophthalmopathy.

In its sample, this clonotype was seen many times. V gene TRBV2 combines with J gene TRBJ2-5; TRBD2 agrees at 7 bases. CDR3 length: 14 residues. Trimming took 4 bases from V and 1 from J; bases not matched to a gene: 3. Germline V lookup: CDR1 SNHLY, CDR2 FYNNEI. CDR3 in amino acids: CASSGEGLQETQYF. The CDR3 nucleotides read TGTGCCAGCAGTGGGGAGGGTCTCCAAGAGACCCAGTACTTC.

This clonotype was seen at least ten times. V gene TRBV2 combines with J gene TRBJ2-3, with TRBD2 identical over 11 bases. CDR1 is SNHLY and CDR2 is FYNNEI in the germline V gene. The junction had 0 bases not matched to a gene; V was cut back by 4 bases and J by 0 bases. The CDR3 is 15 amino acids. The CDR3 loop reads CASSGLAGSTDTQYF. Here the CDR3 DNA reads TGTGCCAGCAGTGGACTAGCGGGAAGCACAGATACGCAGTATTTT.

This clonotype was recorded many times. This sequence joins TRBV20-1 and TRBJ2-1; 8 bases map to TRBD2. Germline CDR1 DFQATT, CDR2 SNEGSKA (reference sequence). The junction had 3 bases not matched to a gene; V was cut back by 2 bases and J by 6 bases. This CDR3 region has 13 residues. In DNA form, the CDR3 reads TGCAGTGCTAGAAGACTAGCGAGCAATGAGCAGTTCTTC. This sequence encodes CSARRLASNEQFF.

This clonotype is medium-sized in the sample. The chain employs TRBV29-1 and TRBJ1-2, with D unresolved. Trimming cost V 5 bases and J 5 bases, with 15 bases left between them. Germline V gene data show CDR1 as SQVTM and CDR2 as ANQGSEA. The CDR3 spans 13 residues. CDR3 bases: TGCAGCGTTCCTGGAGGCCTCGGGTATGGCTACACCTTC. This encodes CSVPGGLGYGYTF.

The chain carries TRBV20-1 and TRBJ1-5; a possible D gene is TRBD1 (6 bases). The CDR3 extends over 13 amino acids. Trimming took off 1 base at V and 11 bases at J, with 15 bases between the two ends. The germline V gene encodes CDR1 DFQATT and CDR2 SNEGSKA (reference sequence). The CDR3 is CSARVGGRETQHF. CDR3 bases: TGCAGTGCTAGAGTGGGGGGGCGGGAGACCCAGCATTTT.

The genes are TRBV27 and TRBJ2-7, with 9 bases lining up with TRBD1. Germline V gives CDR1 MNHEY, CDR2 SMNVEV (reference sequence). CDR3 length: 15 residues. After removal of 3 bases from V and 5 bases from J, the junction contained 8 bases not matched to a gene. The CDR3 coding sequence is TGTGCCAGCAGTTTTTCCGGGACAGGGATCAACGAGCAGTACTTC. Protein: CASSFSGTGINEQYF.

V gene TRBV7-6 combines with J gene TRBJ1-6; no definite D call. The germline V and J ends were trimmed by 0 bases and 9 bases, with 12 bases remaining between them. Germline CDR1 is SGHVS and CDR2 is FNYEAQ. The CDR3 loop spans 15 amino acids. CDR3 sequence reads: CASSLALGSISPLHF. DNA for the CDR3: TGTGCCAGCAGCTTAGCGCTGGGCAGTATTTCACCCCTCCACTTT.

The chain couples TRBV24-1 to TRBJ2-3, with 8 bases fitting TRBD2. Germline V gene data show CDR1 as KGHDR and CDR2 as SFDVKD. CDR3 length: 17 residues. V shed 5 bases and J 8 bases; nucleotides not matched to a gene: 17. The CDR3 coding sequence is TGTGCCACCAGTGGAAGGGACCTACTAGCGGAACATGGTACGCAGTATTTT. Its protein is CATSGRDLLAEHGTQYF.

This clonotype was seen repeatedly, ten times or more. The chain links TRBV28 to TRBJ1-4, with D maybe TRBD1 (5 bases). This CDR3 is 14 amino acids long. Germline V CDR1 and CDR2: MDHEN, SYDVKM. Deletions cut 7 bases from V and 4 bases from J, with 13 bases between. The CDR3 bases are TGTGCCAGCAACTTGGGGGGTGTTAATGAAAAACTGTTTTTT. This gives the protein CASNLGGVNEKLFF.

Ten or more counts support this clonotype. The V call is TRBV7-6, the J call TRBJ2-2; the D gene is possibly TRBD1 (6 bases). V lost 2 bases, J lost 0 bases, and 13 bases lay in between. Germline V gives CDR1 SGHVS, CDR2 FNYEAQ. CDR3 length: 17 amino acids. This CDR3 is CASSLISGQTNTGELFF. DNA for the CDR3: TGTGCCAGCAGCTTAATTTCTGGACAGACGAACACCGGGGAGCTGTTTTTT.

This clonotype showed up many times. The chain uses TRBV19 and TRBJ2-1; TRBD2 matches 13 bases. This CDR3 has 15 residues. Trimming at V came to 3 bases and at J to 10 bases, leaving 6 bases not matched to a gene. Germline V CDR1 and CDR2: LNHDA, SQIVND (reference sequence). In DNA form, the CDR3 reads TGTGCCAGTAGTATTACTAGCGGGGGGGGCGTGGAGCAGTTCTTC. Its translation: CASSITSGGGVEQFF.

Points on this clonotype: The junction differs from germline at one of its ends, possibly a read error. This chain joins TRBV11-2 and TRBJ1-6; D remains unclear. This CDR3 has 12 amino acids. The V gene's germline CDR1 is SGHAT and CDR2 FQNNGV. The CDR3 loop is CVSSLMESPLHF. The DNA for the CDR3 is TGTGTCAGCAGCTTGATGGAATCACCCCTCCACTTT.

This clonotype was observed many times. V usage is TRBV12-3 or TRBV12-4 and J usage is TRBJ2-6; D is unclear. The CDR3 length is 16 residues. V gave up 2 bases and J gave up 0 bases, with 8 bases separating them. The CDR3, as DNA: TGTGCCAGCAGTTTATCCGGCAGCTCTGGGGCCAACGTCCTGACTTTC. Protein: CASSLSGSSGANVLTF.

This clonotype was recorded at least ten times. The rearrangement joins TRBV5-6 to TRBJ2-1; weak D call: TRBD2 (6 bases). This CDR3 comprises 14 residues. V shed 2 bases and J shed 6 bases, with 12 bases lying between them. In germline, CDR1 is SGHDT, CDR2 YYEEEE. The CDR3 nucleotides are TGTGCCAGCAGCTTACCCGGGACTTCCAATGAGCAGTTCTTC. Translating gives CASSLPGTSNEQFF. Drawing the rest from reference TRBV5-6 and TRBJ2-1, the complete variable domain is DAGVTQSPTHLIKTRGQQVTLRCSPKSGHDTVSWYQQALGQGPQFIFQYYEEEERQRGNFPDRFSGHQFPNYSSELNVNALLLGDSALYLCASSLPGTSNEQFFGPGTRLTVL.

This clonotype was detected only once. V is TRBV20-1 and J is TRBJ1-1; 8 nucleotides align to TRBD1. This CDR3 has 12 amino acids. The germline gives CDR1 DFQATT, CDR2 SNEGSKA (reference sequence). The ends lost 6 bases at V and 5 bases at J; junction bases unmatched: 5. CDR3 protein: CSADTGGTEAFF. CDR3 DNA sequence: TGCAGTGCAGATACAGGGGGGACTGAAGCTTTCTTT.

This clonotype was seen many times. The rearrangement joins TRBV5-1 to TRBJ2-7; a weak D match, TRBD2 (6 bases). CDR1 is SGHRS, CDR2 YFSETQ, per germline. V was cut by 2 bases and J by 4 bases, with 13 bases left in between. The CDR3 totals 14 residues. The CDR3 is CASSLLGGGYEQYF. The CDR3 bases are TGCGCCAGCAGCTTACTTGGGGGAGGTTACGAGCAGTACTTC.

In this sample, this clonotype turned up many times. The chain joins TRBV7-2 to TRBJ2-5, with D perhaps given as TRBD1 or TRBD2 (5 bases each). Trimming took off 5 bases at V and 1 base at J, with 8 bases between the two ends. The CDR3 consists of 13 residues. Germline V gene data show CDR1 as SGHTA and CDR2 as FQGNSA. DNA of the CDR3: TGTGCCAGCAGCCCGGGACGCCAAGAGACCCAGTACTTC. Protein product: CASSPGRQETQYF.